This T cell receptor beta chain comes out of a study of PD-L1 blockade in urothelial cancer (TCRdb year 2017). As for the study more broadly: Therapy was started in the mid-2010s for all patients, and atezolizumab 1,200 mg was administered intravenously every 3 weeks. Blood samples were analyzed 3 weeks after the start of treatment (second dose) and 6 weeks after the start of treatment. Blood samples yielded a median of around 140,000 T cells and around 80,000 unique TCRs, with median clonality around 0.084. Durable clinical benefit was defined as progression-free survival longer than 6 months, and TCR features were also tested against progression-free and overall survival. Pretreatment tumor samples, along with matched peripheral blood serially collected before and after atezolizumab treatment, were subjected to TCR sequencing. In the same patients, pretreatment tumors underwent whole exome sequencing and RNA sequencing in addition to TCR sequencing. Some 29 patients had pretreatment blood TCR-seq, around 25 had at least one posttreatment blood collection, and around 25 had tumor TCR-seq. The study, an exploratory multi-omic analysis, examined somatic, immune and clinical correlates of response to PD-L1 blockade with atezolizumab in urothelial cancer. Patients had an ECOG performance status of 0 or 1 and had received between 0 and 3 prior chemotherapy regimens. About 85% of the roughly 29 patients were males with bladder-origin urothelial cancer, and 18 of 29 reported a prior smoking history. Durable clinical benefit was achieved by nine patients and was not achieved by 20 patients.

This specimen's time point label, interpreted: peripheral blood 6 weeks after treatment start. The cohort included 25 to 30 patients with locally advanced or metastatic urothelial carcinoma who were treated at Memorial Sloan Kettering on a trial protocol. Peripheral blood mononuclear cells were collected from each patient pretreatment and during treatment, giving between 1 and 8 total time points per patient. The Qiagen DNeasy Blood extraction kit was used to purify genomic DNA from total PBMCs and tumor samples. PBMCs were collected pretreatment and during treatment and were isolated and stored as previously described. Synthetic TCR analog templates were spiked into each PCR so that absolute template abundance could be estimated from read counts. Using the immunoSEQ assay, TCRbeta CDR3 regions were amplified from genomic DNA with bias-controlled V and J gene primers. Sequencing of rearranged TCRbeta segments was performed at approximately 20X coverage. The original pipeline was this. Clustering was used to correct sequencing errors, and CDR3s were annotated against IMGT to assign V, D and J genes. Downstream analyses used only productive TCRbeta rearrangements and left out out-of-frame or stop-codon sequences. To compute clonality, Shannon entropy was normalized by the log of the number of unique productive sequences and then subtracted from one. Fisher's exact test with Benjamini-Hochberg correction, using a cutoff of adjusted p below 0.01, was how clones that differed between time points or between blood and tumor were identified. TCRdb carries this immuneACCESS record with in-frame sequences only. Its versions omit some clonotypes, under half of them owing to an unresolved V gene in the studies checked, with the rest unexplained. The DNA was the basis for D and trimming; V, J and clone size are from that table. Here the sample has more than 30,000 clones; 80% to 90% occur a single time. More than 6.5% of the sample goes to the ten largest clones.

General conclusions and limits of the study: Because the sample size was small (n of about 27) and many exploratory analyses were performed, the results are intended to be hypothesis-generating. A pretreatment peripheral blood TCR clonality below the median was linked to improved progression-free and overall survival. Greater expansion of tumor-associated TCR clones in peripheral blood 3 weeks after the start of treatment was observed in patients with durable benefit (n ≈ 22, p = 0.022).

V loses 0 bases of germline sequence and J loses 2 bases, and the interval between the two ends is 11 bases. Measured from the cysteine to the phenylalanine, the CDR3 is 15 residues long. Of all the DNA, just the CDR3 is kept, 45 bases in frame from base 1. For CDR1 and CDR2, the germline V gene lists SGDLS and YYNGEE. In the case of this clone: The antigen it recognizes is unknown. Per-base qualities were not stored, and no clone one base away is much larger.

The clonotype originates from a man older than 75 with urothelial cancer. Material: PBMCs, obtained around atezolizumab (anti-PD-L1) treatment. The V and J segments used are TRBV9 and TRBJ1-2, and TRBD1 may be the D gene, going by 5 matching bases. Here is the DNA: TGTGCCAGCAGCGTAGATATTGGGGCCAACTATGGCTACACCTTC. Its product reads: CASSVDIGANYGYTF.